The 30 T cell receptor beta chains presented below share a single source sample, sequenced in a study of response to subunit inactivated influenza vaccine. TCRdb processed the RT-PCR reads anew with MiXCR; each CDR3 protein has one entry. The table has a few hundred thousand distinct CDR3 sequences, 9.5% to 12% seen once; the top ten hold 10% to 15%. Sequencing was performed on PBMCs from blood, taken 35 to 45 days after vaccination. Source of these receptors: a man aged 45-65 years who received an inactivated influenza vaccine.

This clonotype has at least ten counts. V usage is TRBV20-1 and J usage is TRBJ2-7, with D unresolved. Germline-derived CDR1 and CDR2 are DFQATT and SNEGSKA (reference sequence). CDR3 length: 13 residues. Between the trimmed V and J ends, which lost 0 bases and 5 bases, there was a span of 11 bases. The CDR3 region is CSARDRRGHEQYF. CDR3 sequence (DNA): TGCAGTGCTAGAGATCGGCGCGGTCACGAGCAGTACTTC.

This clonotype was seen a few times. The genes are TRBV28 and TRBJ1-4, with 8 bases that match TRBD1. From germline, CDR1 is MDHEN and CDR2 SYDVKM. Trimming took 3 bases from V and 9 from J; bases not matched to a gene: 9. The length of the CDR3 is 15 residues. The CDR3 region has the DNA TGTGCCAGCAGTTTCGGCAGGGGGCAACCTAAAAAACTGTTTTTT. Its translation: CASSFGRGQPKKLFF.

This clonotype was detected ten times or more. The chain is built from TRBV24-1 and TRBJ1-2; D gene ambiguous. V lost 7 bases to trimming and J lost 5 bases, with 13 bases between them. This CDR3 region has 13 residues. Germline CDR1 reads KGHDR; CDR2 reads SFDVKD. The CDR3 reads CATSDGRKYGYTF. CDR3 DNA sequence: TGTGCCACCAGCGACGGACGGAAGTATGGCTACACCTTC.

This chain uses TRBV7-2 with TRBJ2-5, with 9 bases identical to TRBD1. This CDR3 is 16 amino acids long. Germline loops: CDR1 SGHTA, CDR2 FQGNSA. V lost 5 bases to trimming and J lost 5 bases; unmatched junction nucleotides: 12. The CDR3: CASSEQYRGQRETQYF. DNA for the CDR3: TGTGCCAGCAGCGAGCAGTACAGGGGGCAACGGGAGACCCAGTACTTC. Full variable domain (missing parts from reference TRBV7-2 and TRBJ2-5): GAGVSQSPSNKVTEKGKDVELRCDPISGHTALYWYRQSLGQGLEFLIYFQGNSAPDKSGLPSDRFSAERTGGSVSTLTIQRTQQEDSAVYLCASSEQYRGQRETQYFGPGTRLLVL.

In this sample, this clonotype turned up many times. V usage is TRBV29-1 and J usage is TRBJ2-1, with 7 bases that match TRBD2. V trimming: 3 bases; J trimming: 15 bases; junction bases outside the gene matches: 8. Looked up from germline, CDR1 is SQVTM and CDR2 is ANQGSEA. The CDR3 runs to 11 residues. Here the CDR3 DNA reads TGCAGCGTTGAGGGGGACTACCGGTCGTTCTTC. Protein product: CSVEGDYRSFF.

This clonotype was counted a few times. CDR3 residues: CASSQEGNNEQFF. The CDR3 region has the DNA TGTGCCAGCAGCCAAGAGGGAAACAATGAGCAGTTCTTC. This chain joins TRBV4-2 and TRBJ2-1; D not certain. The CDR3 runs to 13 residues. V lost 0 bases and J 5 bases, leaving 5 bases between the germline ends. Germline loops: CDR1 LGHNA, CDR2 YNFKEQ.

The chain links TRBV20-1 to TRBJ1-5; 8 positions match TRBD1. The germline V gene has CDR1 DFQATT and CDR2 SNEGSKA (reference sequence). The CDR3 covers 15 residues. After removal of 3 bases from V and 1 base from J, the junction contained 5 bases not matched to a gene. Here the CDR3 DNA reads TGCAGTGCTAGCAGGGGGCTGGGGAGCAATCAGCCCCAGCATTTT. The encoded protein is CSASRGLGSNQPQHF.

This clonotype turned up a few times. The chain is built from TRBV7-2 and TRBJ1-1; D is unresolved. Germline CDR1 reads SGHTA; CDR2 reads FQGNSA. The CDR3 loop spans 16 amino acids. V was pared by 2 bases and J by 0 bases, with 13 bases between. For the CDR3, the DNA is TGTGCCAGCAGCTTAAAAGCAGGCCTCATGAACACTGAAGCTTTCTTT. Its translation is CASSLKAGLMNTEAFF.

This clonotype has ten or more counts. This sequence joins TRBV7-2 and TRBJ2-7; 9 nucleotides agree with TRBD2. This CDR3 region has 15 residues. Trimming at V came to 5 bases and at J to 6 bases, leaving 11 bases not matched to a gene. CDR1 SGHTA and CDR2 FQGNSA come from the germline V gene. The CDR3 DNA reads as TGTGCCAGCAGCATTTCCGGGACTAGCCCGACCGAGCAGTACTTC. Translation: CASSISGTSPTEQYF.

V gene TRBV3-1 combines with J gene TRBJ1-5, with unresolved D. Germline V CDR1 and CDR2: LGHDT, YNNKEL (reference sequence). The CDR3 extends over 13 amino acids. Trimming shortened V by 4 bases and J by 9 bases, and 13 bases separated the two germline ends. CDR3 sequence reads: CASSPRSGPPQHF. The CDR3 DNA is TGTGCCAGCAGCCCAAGATCTGGGCCGCCCCAGCATTTT.

This clonotype was seen a few times. J is TRBJ2-6 and V is TRBV11-1, with D maybe TRBD1 (6 bases). Germline CDR1 and CDR2: SGHAT and FQDESV (reference sequence). This CDR3 has 19 residues. V lost 4 bases to trimming and J lost 0 bases, with 19 bases between them. In DNA, the CDR3 is TGTGCCAGCAGCTCTAATACAGGGCGCCTAAACTCTGGGGCCAACGTCCTGACTTTC. Translating gives CASSSNTGRLNSGANVLTF.

This clonotype has just a few counts. This chain connects TRBV12-3 or TRBV12-4 to TRBJ2-7; D is perhaps TRBD2 (6 bases). V lost 6 bases, J lost 0 bases, and 18 bases lay in between. CDR3 length: 16 residues. CDR3 residues: CASSRSGAGSSYEQYF. The CDR3 nucleotides read TGTGCCAGCAGCAGGTCCGGGGCGGGGAGCTCCTACGAGCAGTACTTC.

DNA of the CDR3: TGTGCCAGCAGCTTGTCGGGAGGTCCTGAAGCTTTCTTT. Amino acid sequence: CASSLSGGPEAFF. This chain joins TRBV5-6 and TRBJ1-1; D uncertain. Germline V gene lookup returns CDR1 SGHDT and CDR2 YYEEEE. Between the trimmed V and J ends, which lost 1 base and 6 bases, there was a span of 10 bases. The CDR3 is made up of 13 amino acids.

The CDR3 nucleotides read TGTGCCAGCAGTCCCCTCAATGCCGGGGAGCTGTTTTTT. Translated, it gives CASSPLNAGELFF. The chain carries TRBV6-6 and TRBJ2-2; D remains ambiguous. From germline, CDR1 is MNHNY and CDR2 SVGAGI (reference sequence). The CDR3 loop spans 13 amino acids. The V gene lost 5 bases and the J gene lost 6 bases, with 10 bases spanning the gap.

This clonotype turned up a few times. The chain has TRBV6-1 and TRBJ1-1, with unresolved D. The CDR3 covers 13 residues. Germline V gene lookup returns CDR1 MNHNS and CDR2 SASEGT. Between the trimmed V and J ends, which lost 5 bases and 3 bases, there was a span of 10 bases. The CDR3 region has the DNA TGTGCCAGCAGTCATGGGCGGTACACTGAAGCTTTCTTT. Translation: CASSHGRYTEAFF.

The V gene is TRBV5-1, the J gene TRBJ1-6, with D possibly matching TRBD1 (6 bases). Deletions cut 2 bases from V and 3 bases from J, with 9 bases between. There are 15 residues in the CDR3. Per the germline V gene, CDR1 is SGHRS and CDR2 is YFSETQ. The CDR3 spells CASSFRGVYNSPLHF. The DNA for the CDR3 is TGCGCCAGCAGCTTCAGGGGTGTCTATAATTCACCCCTCCACTTT.

This clonotype was detected ten times or more. The gene calls are TRBV5-6 and TRBJ2-7; TRBD1 agrees at 9 bases. Germline CDR1 and CDR2: SGHDT and YYEEEE. Trimming cost V 1 base and J 5 bases; bases outside gene matches: 10. The CDR3 totals 16 residues. The CDR3 region is CASSLLTGTGSHEQYF. CDR3 in DNA: TGTGCCAGCAGCTTGCTAACCGGGACAGGGTCCCACGAGCAGTACTTC.

This clonotype occurred many times. V and J are TRBV29-1 and TRBJ2-3, with TRBD1 as a possible D gene (5 bases). There are 13 residues in the CDR3. V was pared by 5 bases and J by 2 bases, with 11 bases between. From germline, CDR1 is SQVTM and CDR2 ANQGSEA. Here the CDR3 DNA reads TGCAGCGTTATCACAGGAAACACAGATACGCAGTATTTT. This translates into CSVITGNTDTQYF.

Only a few counts were recorded for this clonotype. The chain couples TRBV20-1 to TRBJ2-7; D possibly corresponds to TRBD1 (5 bases). This CDR3 spans 13 amino acids. Deletions cut 0 bases from V and 4 bases from J, with 10 bases between. Germline-derived CDR1 and CDR2 are DFQATT and SNEGSKA (reference sequence). The CDR3 here is CSARDGQGYEQYF. The CDR3 region has the DNA TGCAGTGCTAGAGATGGGCAGGGTTACGAGCAGTACTTC.

As concerns this clonotype: The junction shows a germline mismatch at one end, possibly a read error. J is TRBJ2-7 and V is TRBV20-1; D gene uncertain. Per the germline V gene, CDR1 is DFQATT and CDR2 is SNEGSKA (reference sequence). CDR3 length: 16 residues. In nucleotides, the CDR3 is TGCTGTGCTAGAGATCAGGTCTGGGATTTTTCCTACGAGCAGTACTTC. It yields the protein CCARDQVWDFSYEQYF.

This clonotype was recorded a few times. The chain recombines TRBV5-5 with TRBJ2-2; perhaps TRBD1 as D (5 bases). Germline loops: CDR1 SGHKS, CDR2 YYEKEE (reference sequence). The CDR3 consists of 14 residues. The V end was cut by 3 bases, the J end by 6 bases, with 12 bases between. CDR3 amino acids: CASSSARESGELFF. CDR3 DNA: TGTGCCAGCAGCTCAGCCAGGGAATCCGGGGAGCTGTTTTTT.

The sample holds a few counts of this clonotype. The genes are TRBV5-1 and TRBJ2-7; 7 positions match TRBD1. The CDR3 consists of 16 residues. J gave up 2 bases and V 0 bases, and 8 bases lay outside the gene matches. CDR1 is SGHRS and CDR2 is YFSETQ in the germline V gene. CDR3 coding DNA: TGCGCCAGCAGCTTGGGGGGACAGCTAACCACCTACGAGCAGTACTTC. This translates into CASSLGGQLTTYEQYF. Drawing the rest from reference TRBV5-1 and TRBJ2-7, the complete variable domain is KAGVTQTPRYLIKTRGQQVTLSCSPISGHRSVSWYQQTPGQGLQFLFEYFSETQRNKGNFPGRFSGRQFSNSRSEMNVSTLELGDSALYLCASSLGGQLTTYEQYFGPGTRLTVT.

This clonotype was picked up a small number of times. The chain is built from TRBV6-5 and TRBJ2-7, with 10 bases that match TRBD1. V lost 0 bases and J lost 3; bases outside the gene matches: 5. From germline, CDR1 is MNHEY and CDR2 SVGAGI. This CDR3 contains 16 residues. CDR3 in DNA: TGTGCCAGCAGTTACTCAGGGGGACAGGGGTTCTACGAGCAGTACTTC. Translation gives CASSYSGGQGFYEQYF.

This clonotype was counted a few times. V gene TRBV10-3 combines with J gene TRBJ2-7; no definite D call. CDR1 and CDR2 from the germline V gene are ENHRY and SYGVKD. This CDR3 region has 13 residues. Trimming removed 4 bases from V and 0 bases from J, with 7 bases in between. The CDR3: CAISGASSYEQYF. Here the CDR3 DNA reads TGTGCCATCAGTGGAGCCAGCTCCTACGAGCAGTACTTC.

This clonotype was recorded many times. The chain combines TRBV6-5 with TRBJ2-5; TRBD2 matches 9 bases. The CDR3 has 17 amino acids. Per the germline V gene, CDR1 is MNHEY and CDR2 is SVGAGI. Trimming took 2 bases from V and 4 from J; bases not matched to a gene: 11. The CDR3 DNA follows: TGTGCCAGCAGTTACGAAGGGACTAGCAGGCCGGCAGAGACCCAGTACTTC. Protein: CASSYEGTSRPAETQYF.

This chain connects TRBV7-9 to TRBJ2-5, with TRBD2 identical over 8 bases. Germline lookup yields CDR1 SEHNR and CDR2 FQNEAQ (reference sequence). Trimming removed 4 bases from V and 4 bases from J; junction bases left unmatched: 8. This CDR3 contains 15 residues. DNA for the CDR3: TGTGCCAGCAGCTACCCGGGCCGGGGGGGAGAGACCCAGTACTTC. Amino acid sequence: CASSYPGRGGETQYF.

This rearrangement joins TRBV29-1 to TRBJ2-5, with D unresolved. The CDR3 is 11 residues long. V was shortened by 3 bases and J by 0 bases, with 2 bases between the two germline ends. CDR1 SQVTM and CDR2 ANQGSEA come from the germline V gene. The CDR3 DNA reads as TGCAGCGTTGACAACCAAGAGACCCAGTACTTC. Protein product: CSVDNQETQYF.

DNA of the CDR3: TGCAGTGCTAGAGACCTGTTACGGGGAGATCACTACGAGCAGTACTTC. It yields the protein CSARDLLRGDHYEQYF. This chain joins TRBV20-1 and TRBJ2-7; D is perhaps TRBD2 (5 bases). The CDR3 sequence is 16 residues long. V was clipped by 0 bases and J by 3 bases, with 18 bases between them. CDR1 and CDR2 (germline): DFQATT, SNEGSKA (reference sequence).

This chain links TRBV20-1 with TRBJ2-5; 14 bases map to TRBD2. V lost 7 bases, J lost 7 bases, and 8 bases stayed unmatched. There are 14 residues in the CDR3. Germline V CDR1 and CDR2: DFQATT, SNEGSKA (reference sequence). The DNA of the CDR3 is TGCAGTGTCCAGACTAGCGGGGGGGCCGCGACCCAGTACTTC. It specifies CSVQTSGGAATQYF.

This clonotype has more than one count but fewer than ten. The CDR3: CASSQDSRYGYTF. CDR3 DNA sequence: TGTGCCAGCAGTCAGGACAGCCGCTATGGCTACACCTTC. This sequence joins TRBV12-3 or TRBV12-4 and TRBJ1-2; D might be TRBD1 (6 bases). The CDR3 is 13 residues long. Between the trimmed V and J ends, which lost 5 bases and 4 bases, there was a span of 11 bases.